These 4 T cell receptor beta chains share one sample of origin, sequenced in a study of graft-versus-host responses after intestinal transplantation. Assay used: immunoSEQ multiplex PCR; TCRdb lists only in-frame clones, some missing. The repertoire includes approximately 19,000 clones, about nine tenths of them detected once, and 1.5% to 2% sits in the top ten. Sequenced here: PBMCs, sampled 350 to 400 days after transplant. Every receptor here comes from a human patient who received an intestinal transplant, so some T cells may come from the graft donor.

The genes are TRBV5-1 and TRBJ1-2; TRBD1 matches 11 bases. Germline values: CDR1 SGHRS, CDR2 YFSETQ. V lost 3 bases, J lost 5 bases, and 3 bases stayed unmatched. The CDR3 spans 14 residues. The CDR3 DNA reads TGCGCCAGCAGCTCGGACAGGGGGCATTATGGCTACACCTTC. Translation: CASSSDRGHYGYTF.

The V gene is TRBV6-1, the J gene TRBJ2-2; D may be TRBD2 (6 bases). Germline CDR1 is MNHNS and CDR2 is SASEGT. Between the trimmed V and J ends, which lost 8 bases and 5 bases, there was a span of 6 bases. The CDR3 contains 11 residues. The CDR3 nucleotides are TGTGCCAGCGGGAGGACCGGGGAGCTGTTTTTT. The encoded protein is CASGRTGELFF.

A single count supports this clone. The chain employs TRBV4-1 and TRBJ1-2, with a tentative D call TRBD1 (6 bases). Germline CDR1 reads MGHRA; CDR2 reads YSYEKL. The CDR3 is made up of 18 amino acids. V was cut by 0 bases and J by 0 bases, with 17 bases left in between. CDR3 DNA sequence: TGCGCCAGCAGCCAAGATGGGGGCGTCTGGGGGGCTAACTATGGCTACACCTTC. This codes for CASSQDGGVWGANYGYTF.

Details on this clone: One end of the junction is discordant with germline, which a read error may explain. The J gene is TRBJ2-5, the V gene TRBV15; D is ambiguous. The CDR3 consists of 15 residues. Germline V lookup: CDR1 LNHNV, CDR2 YYDKDF (reference sequence). This CDR3 reads CAASRVWPAQETQYF. The CDR3 coding sequence is TGTGCCGCCAGCAGAGTTTGGCCAGCCCAAGAGACCCAGTACTTC.